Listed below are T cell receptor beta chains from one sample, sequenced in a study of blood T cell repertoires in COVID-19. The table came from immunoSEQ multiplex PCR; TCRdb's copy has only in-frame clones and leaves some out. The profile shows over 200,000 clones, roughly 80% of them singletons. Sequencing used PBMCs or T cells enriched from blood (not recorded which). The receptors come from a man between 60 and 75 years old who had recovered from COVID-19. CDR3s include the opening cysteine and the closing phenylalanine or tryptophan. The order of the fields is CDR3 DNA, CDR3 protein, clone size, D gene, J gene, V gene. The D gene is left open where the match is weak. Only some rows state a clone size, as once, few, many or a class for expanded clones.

TGTGCCAGTAGTATGAGGACAGAGAACTATGGCTACACCTTC,CASSMRTENYGYTF,NA,NA,TRBJ1-2,TRBV19
TGTGCCAGCAGCCAAGTTTCAGGGGGCAACCAGCCCCAGCATTTT,CASSQVSGGNQPQHF,NA,TRBD1,TRBJ1-5,TRBV3-1/TRBV3-2
TGTGCCAGCAGCGGGGTTAATAATGAAAAACTGTTTTTT,CASSGVNNEKLFF,NA,NA,TRBJ1-4,TRBV2
TGTGCCAGCAGCAAAGGACAGGTCACCTACGAGCAGTACTTC,CASSKGQVTYEQYF,NA,TRBD1,TRBJ2-7,TRBV7-9
TGTGCTAGCAGCACGGACATCGAAGGGACCCAGTACTTC,CASSTDIEGTQYF,once,NA,TRBJ2-5,TRBV7-7
TGTGCCAGTAGTATAGATCATAGGGGCAACTATGGCTACACCTTC,CASSIDHRGNYGYTF,NA,NA,TRBJ1-2,TRBV19
TGTGCCAGCAGTGGTCAGGTCCTCAGTAATAGCAATCAGCCCCAGCATTTT,CASSGQVLSNSNQPQHF,NA,NA,TRBJ1-5,TRBV6-1
TGTGCCAGCAGCTTAGATACAGGGGACACTGAAGCTTTCTTT,CASSLDTGDTEAFF,NA,TRBD1,TRBJ1-1,TRBV11-3
TGTGCCAGCAGCCAAGAAGGGCTTGGACAGACGGGCAACTATGGCTACACCTTC,CASSQEGLGQTGNYGYTF,NA,NA,TRBJ1-2,TRBV3-1/TRBV3-2
TGTGCCAGCAGCCCCCCGGGACACTTCCAAGAGACCCAGTACTTC,CASSPPGHFQETQYF,NA,NA,TRBJ2-5,TRBV7-9
TGTGCCAGCAGCTTATCGGGTTCCGGAAACACCATATATTTT,CASSLSGSGNTIYF,NA,NA,TRBJ1-3,TRBV7-9
TGTGCCAGTAGTAGAAGGACTAGCGGGGGGATTAATGAGCAGTTCTTC,CASSRRTSGGINEQFF,NA,TRBD2,TRBJ2-1,TRBV19
TGCAGCGTTGAAGCCCAGGGATCCAAAAACATTCAGTACTTC,CSVEAQGSKNIQYF,NA,NA,TRBJ2-4,TRBV29-1
TGTGCCAGCAGCGCCGGGACAGGGGCCCACCAAGAGACCCAGTACTTC,CASSAGTGAHQETQYF,NA,TRBD1,TRBJ2-5,TRBV7-2
TGCGCCAGCAGCTTGGAGGGGCGCGGTGAAAAACTGTTTTTT,CASSLEGRGEKLFF,NA,NA,TRBJ1-4,TRBV5-1
TGTGCCAGCTCACAGGGGATGGCTAATGAAAAACTGTTTTTT,CASSQGMANEKLFF,few,NA,TRBJ1-4,TRBV18
TGTGCCAGCAGCCAGCAGGGGGACAGATATGGCTACACCTTC,CASSQQGDRYGYTF,NA,TRBD1,TRBJ1-2,TRBV4-2
TGTGCCAGCATCAGGCGCTATGCCCAAGAGACCCAGTACTTC,CASIRRYAQETQYF,NA,NA,TRBJ2-5,TRBV2
TGTGCCAGCAGCCTGAGTAGCACAGATACGCAGTATTTT,CASSLSSTDTQYF,NA,NA,TRBJ2-3,TRBV7-2
TGTGCCAGCAGCTTGGAGGCGGACTACAATGAGCAGTTCTTC,CASSLEADYNEQFF,NA,NA,TRBJ2-1,TRBV5-4
TGTGCCAGCAGCCAATTAGGGGCGGCCTCCTACGAGCAGTACTTC,CASSQLGAASYEQYF,NA,NA,TRBJ2-7,TRBV14
TGTGCCACCAGCGAGACAGGGGAAGCTTTCTTT,CATSETGEAFF,NA,TRBD1,TRBJ1-1,TRBV15
TGTGCCAGCAGCTTGCAATCCTTCGGGGGGAACGAGCAGTTCTTC,CASSLQSFGGNEQFF,NA,TRBD2,TRBJ2-1,TRBV5-4
TGTGCCAGCTCAAAACAGGGTTTTGACTATGGCTACACCTTC,CASSKQGFDYGYTF,NA,NA,TRBJ1-2,TRBV18
TGTGCCAGCAGTCTGAGCACTGAAGCTTTCTTT,CASSLSTEAFF,NA,NA,TRBJ1-1,TRBV2
TGTGCCAGCAGCTCCGGGGGGCGAGCCAAAAACATTCAGTACTTC,CASSSGGRAKNIQYF,NA,NA,TRBJ2-4,TRBV7-8
TGCGCCAGCAGCAAACGGAGTATCTCCTACGAGCAGTACTTC,CASSKRSISYEQYF,NA,NA,TRBJ2-7,TRBV5-1
TGTGCCAGCAGGTATCCCAGGGATGGCTACACCTTC,CASRYPRDGYTF,once,NA,TRBJ1-2,TRBV2